The 26 T cell receptor beta chains below were found in one sample sequenced in a study of shared clonotypes between healthy human individuals. Measured with immunoSEQ multiplex PCR; TCRdb has only the in-frame clones, and not every one. The table includes approximately 2,000,000 clones, around 92% detected once. The sample taken for sequencing was naive CD4+ T cells from PBMCs. Subset meaning: CD45RA+ positively selected. These receptor sequences come from a man in his late teens or twenties in good health. Some clones in this sample may be carry-over from other donors' samples.

Concerning this clone itself: This CDR3 is also generated by other DNA sequences in the sample. The chain couples TRBV29-1 to TRBJ2-3; D not certain. V lost 5 bases and J 1 base, leaving 7 bases between the germline ends. The CDR3 consists of 12 residues. From germline, CDR1 is SQVTM and CDR2 ANQGSEA. CDR3: CSVSQGTDTQYF. The CDR3 DNA reads as TGCAGCGTTTCCCAGGGCACAGATACGCAGTATTTT.

The rearrangement uses TRBV5-6 and TRBJ2-7; 7 nucleotides match TRBD1. The V and J ends lost 7 bases and 6 bases, in that order; junction bases with no gene match: 13. Germline lookup yields CDR1 SGHDT and CDR2 YYEEEE. This CDR3 has 14 amino acids. CDR3 DNA: TGTGCCAGCCTCTCTAGGACAGGCTTAATCGAGCAGTACTTC. This encodes CASLSRTGLIEQYF. Full variable domain (outside the CDR3, taken from reference TRBV5-6 and TRBJ2-7): DAGVTQSPTHLIKTRGQQVTLRCSPKSGHDTVSWYQQALGQGPQFIFQYYEEEERQRGNFPDRFSGHQFPNYSSELNVNALLLGDSALYLCASLSRTGLIEQYFGPGTRLTVT.

The rearrangement uses TRBV30 and TRBJ1-5; no definite D call. This CDR3 is 15 amino acids long. The V gene lost 2 bases and the J gene lost 6 bases, with 17 bases spanning the gap. Per the germline V gene, CDR1 is GTSNPN and CDR2 is SVGIG (reference sequence). CDR3 protein: CAWSRAPANGQPQHF. DNA for the CDR3: TGTGCCTGGAGTCGGGCCCCGGCAAATGGTCAGCCCCAGCATTTT.

The V call is TRBV28, the J call TRBJ2-5, with D tentatively TRBD1 (5 bases). V lost 6 bases to trimming and J lost 9 bases, with 14 bases between them. There are 12 residues in the CDR3. The germline gives CDR1 MDHEN, CDR2 SYDVKM. CDR3 nucleotides: TGTGCCAGCAGGCCCCCCCAGGGTCCCCAGTACTTC. Amino acid sequence: CASRPPQGPQYF. The full variable domain, with the rest looked up from reference TRBV28 and TRBJ2-5, is DVKVTQSSRYLVKRTGEKVFLECVQDMDHENMFWYRQDPGLGLRLIYFSYDVKMKEKGDIPEGYSVSREKKERFSLILESASTNQTSMYLCASRPPQGPQYFGPGTRLLVL.

The chain is built from TRBV7-7 and TRBJ2-1; D assignment may be TRBD1 or TRBD2 (7 bases each). The ends were cut back, 5 bases at V and 1 base at J, with 15 bases in the middle. The CDR3 totals 16 residues. Germline V gives CDR1 SSHAT, CDR2 FNYEAQ (reference sequence). The CDR3 sequence: CASSPRQGGSYNEQFF. CDR3 nucleotide sequence: TGTGCCAGCAGCCCCCGACAGGGAGGGTCCTACAATGAGCAGTTCTTC.

The V call is TRBV11-2, the J call TRBJ2-7; possibly TRBD1 for D (6 bases). The CDR3 contains 14 residues. V shed 4 bases and J shed 2 bases, with 12 bases lying between them. Germline CDR1 and CDR2: SGHAT and FQNNGV. Written as DNA, the CDR3 is TGTGCCAGCAGCTCCGTGGACAGTCCCTACGAGCAGTACTTC. This translates into CASSSVDSPYEQYF.

The V and J genes are TRBV28 and TRBJ1-1; D remains ambiguous. V lost 3 bases and J 7 bases, leaving 9 bases between the germline ends. CDR1 is MDHEN and CDR2 is SYDVKM in the germline V gene. The CDR3 length is 12 residues. The CDR3 sequence: CASSFLGFEAFF. The CDR3 coding sequence is TGTGCCAGCAGTTTTTTGGGATTTGAAGCTTTCTTT.

The sample holds a few counts of this clone. This sequence joins TRBV2 and TRBJ1-2; possibly TRBD1 for D (5 bases). CDR3 length: 12 amino acids. Germline lookup yields CDR1 SNHLY and CDR2 FYNNEI. CDR3 sequence: CASGTANYGYTF. CDR3 bases: TGTGCTTCTGGGACGGCGAACTATGGCTACACCTTC.

This chain connects TRBV4-1 to TRBJ1-2; 10 bases fit TRBD1. With 5 bases clipped from V and 3 bases from J, the junction kept 9 bases outside the gene matches. The CDR3 has 16 amino acids. Germline loops: CDR1 MGHRA, CDR2 YSYEKL. This chain's CDR3 is CASSFNPGTGDYGYTF. The CDR3 DNA is TGCGCCAGCAGCTTTAATCCCGGGACAGGGGACTATGGCTACACCTTC.

The chain recombines TRBV5-1 with TRBJ1-2, with 7 bases identical to TRBD1. The CDR3 extends over 14 amino acids. CDR1 and CDR2 from the germline V gene are SGHRS and YFSETQ. V lost 1 base to trimming and J lost 2 bases; unmatched junction nucleotides: 2. The CDR3 bases are TGCGCCAGCAGCTTGTCCAGGGGGAACTATGGCTACACCTTC. Protein product: CASSLSRGNYGYTF.

The rearrangement links TRBV6-5 to TRBJ2-3; 8 bases map to TRBD2. J gave up 0 bases and V 6 bases, and 5 bases lay outside the gene matches. This CDR3 has 15 residues. In germline, CDR1 is MNHEY, CDR2 SVGAGI. CDR3 nucleotide sequence: TGTGCCAGCAGGAATAGCGGGACTAGCACAGATACGCAGTATTTT. Translation: CASRNSGTSTDTQYF.

This clone has a single count. The chain joins TRBV13 to TRBJ2-7; no clear D gene. Germline V CDR1 and CDR2: PRHDT, FYEKMQ (reference sequence). Deletions cut 0 bases from V and 1 base from J, with 13 bases between. This CDR3 contains 16 residues. Here the CDR3 reads CASSLGSRDGSYEQYF. CDR3 nucleotide sequence: TGTGCCAGCAGCTTAGGCTCAAGGGATGGATCCTACGAGCAGTACTTC. The full variable domain, with the rest looked up from reference TRBV13 and TRBJ2-7, is AAGVIQSPRHLIKEKRETATLKCYPIPRHDTVYWYQQGPGQDPQFLISFYEKMQSDKGSIPDRFSAQQFSDYHSELNMSSLELGDSALYFCASSLGSRDGSYEQYFGPGTRLTVT.

The chain couples TRBV6-1 to TRBJ1-1; D may be TRBD1 (6 bases). The CDR3 is 15 residues long. The germline V gene encodes CDR1 MNHNS and CDR2 SASEGT. V lost 5 bases to trimming and J lost 4 bases, with 17 bases between them. The chain's CDR3 is CASSQNRVGGTEAFF. CDR3 coding DNA: TGTGCCAGCAGTCAGAACAGGGTAGGTGGCACTGAAGCTTTCTTT.

Concerning this clone: Other DNA sequences in the sample encode the same CDR3. J is TRBJ1-4 and V is TRBV28; 8 bases are shared with TRBD1. Germline V gene data show CDR1 as MDHEN and CDR2 as SYDVKM. The trim removed 5 bases at V and 7 bases at J, leaving 6 bases unmatched. This CDR3 is 14 amino acids long. CDR3 bases: TGTGCCAGCAGTCCAGGGGGCCTGGGTGAAAAACTGTTTTTT. Translating gives CASSPGGLGEKLFF.

The chain recombines TRBV5-1 with TRBJ1-5; a possible D gene is TRBD1 (5 bases). V was pared by 4 bases and J by 5 bases, with 13 bases between. The germline CDR1 and CDR2 sequences are SGHRS and YFSETQ. The length of the CDR3 is 14 residues. Written as DNA, the CDR3 is TGCGCCAGCAGCCCGACCGGGGCGGATCAGCCCCAGCATTTT. Its protein product is CASSPTGADQPQHF.

V gene TRBV28 combines with J gene TRBJ2-7; D is possibly TRBD2 (6 bases). From germline, CDR1 is MDHEN and CDR2 SYDVKM. The CDR3 spans 15 residues. V was trimmed by 2 bases and J by 5 bases, leaving 16 bases between them. The CDR3 coding sequence is TGTGCCAGCAGTTTAGGAGTGGGGGGTTTCCACGAGCAGTACTTC. Its translation is CASSLGVGGFHEQYF.

CDR3 bases: TGTGCCAGTAGTATTCGGGGCGTGAAGCTGTTTTTT. Protein: CASSIRGVKLFF. The chain is built from TRBV19 and TRBJ2-2; either TRBD1 or TRBD2 may supply D (5 bases each). The V end lost 3 bases, the J end lost 12 bases, and 11 bases lay between the germline ends. Germline CDR1 is LNHDA and CDR2 is SQIVND (reference sequence). The CDR3 contains 12 residues. Supplemented by reference TRBV19 and TRBJ2-2, the full variable domain reads DGGITQSPKYLFRKEGQNVTLSCEQNLNHDAMYWYRQDPGQGLRLIYYSQIVNDFQKGDIAEGYSVSREKKESFPLTVTSAQKNPTAFYLCASSIRGVKLFFGEGSRLTVL.

The V call is TRBV7-9, the J call TRBJ2-1; 7 bases line up with TRBD1. CDR1 SEHNR and CDR2 FQNEAQ come from the germline V gene (reference sequence). J gave up 6 bases and V 2 bases, and 4 bases lay outside the gene matches. The CDR3 is 14 residues long. In nucleotides, the CDR3 is TGTGCCAGCAGCTTACAGCAGGGGGTCAATGAGCAGTTCTTC. Its translation: CASSLQQGVNEQFF.

The chain joins TRBV19 to TRBJ2-7; 9 positions agree with TRBD1. Germline-derived CDR1 and CDR2 are LNHDA and SQIVND (reference sequence). This CDR3 spans 18 amino acids. The J segment lost 4 bases and the V segment lost 7 bases, leaving 20 bases of the junction unmatched. The CDR3 sequence: CASINWDREGTLFYEQYF. DNA for the CDR3: TGTGCCAGTATCAATTGGGACAGGGAGGGGACCCTTTTTTACGAGCAGTACTTC.

The V and J genes are TRBV19 and TRBJ1-2, with no clear D. The V and J ends lost 5 bases and 6 bases respectively, with 13 bases between them. CDR1 and CDR2 (germline): LNHDA, SQIVND (reference sequence). There are 13 residues in the CDR3. The CDR3: CASSRTAFHGYTF. Written as DNA, the CDR3 is TGTGCCAGTAGTCGGACGGCTTTCCATGGCTACACCTTC.

The CDR3, as DNA: TGTGCCATCAGGGCGGACATGAACACTGAAGCTTTCTTT. As protein: CAIRADMNTEAFF. The chain combines TRBV10-3 with TRBJ1-1; possible D gene TRBD1, 5 bases. The V gene lost 6 bases and the J gene lost 0 bases, with 8 bases spanning the gap. Germline CDR1 ENHRY, CDR2 SYGVKD. The CDR3 has 13 amino acids.

This sequence joins TRBV2 and TRBJ2-5, with a possible D match to TRBD2 (6 bases). Trimming stripped 4 bases from V and 5 bases from J, with 8 bases between. CDR1 is SNHLY and CDR2 is FYNNEI in the germline V gene. The CDR3 extends over 12 amino acids. In nucleotides, the CDR3 is TGTGCCAGCAGTGGGACTACGGAGACCCAGTACTTC. This sequence encodes CASSGTTETQYF.

Comment on this clone: Distinct nucleotide sequences in the sample also encode this CDR3. The chain's CDR3 is CASSLQVRGYTF. CDR3 DNA: TGTGCCAGCAGCCTACAGGTGCGCGGCTACACCTTC. The rearrangement links TRBV28 to TRBJ1-2; tentatively, D is TRBD1 (5 bases). The CDR3 totals 12 residues. V was clipped by 6 bases and J by 8 bases, with 13 bases between them. The V gene's germline CDR1 is MDHEN and CDR2 SYDVKM.

The chain has TRBV6-5 and TRBJ1-2; TRBD1 agrees at 9 bases. CDR3 length: 16 amino acids. From germline, CDR1 is MNHEY and CDR2 SVGAGI. Losses at the gene ends were 4 bases for V and 8 bases for J; bases not matched to a gene: 14. The CDR3 region is CASSLKTGTGWIGYTF. CDR3 DNA sequence: TGTGCCAGCAGTTTGAAGACCGGGACAGGGTGGATCGGCTACACCTTC.

This chain uses TRBV10-3 with TRBJ2-5; tentative D call: TRBD2 (5 bases). The V gene's germline CDR1 is ENHRY and CDR2 SYGVKD. The V gene lost 0 bases and the J gene lost 5 bases, with 10 bases spanning the gap. The CDR3 length is 14 residues. The CDR3 DNA is TGTGCCATCAGTGAGTCGGCTAGGGAGGAGACCCAGTACTTC. Translation gives CAISESAREETQYF.

The CDR3 nucleotides read TGTGCCTGGTTGTCAGGCTCCACCGGGGAGCTGTTTTTT. Protein product: CAWLSGSTGELFF. The chain combines TRBV30 with TRBJ2-2; unclear D gene. V dropped 5 bases and J dropped 4 bases, with 11 bases sitting between them. Germline CDR1 and CDR2: GTSNPN and SVGIG (reference sequence). The CDR3 sequence is 13 residues long.